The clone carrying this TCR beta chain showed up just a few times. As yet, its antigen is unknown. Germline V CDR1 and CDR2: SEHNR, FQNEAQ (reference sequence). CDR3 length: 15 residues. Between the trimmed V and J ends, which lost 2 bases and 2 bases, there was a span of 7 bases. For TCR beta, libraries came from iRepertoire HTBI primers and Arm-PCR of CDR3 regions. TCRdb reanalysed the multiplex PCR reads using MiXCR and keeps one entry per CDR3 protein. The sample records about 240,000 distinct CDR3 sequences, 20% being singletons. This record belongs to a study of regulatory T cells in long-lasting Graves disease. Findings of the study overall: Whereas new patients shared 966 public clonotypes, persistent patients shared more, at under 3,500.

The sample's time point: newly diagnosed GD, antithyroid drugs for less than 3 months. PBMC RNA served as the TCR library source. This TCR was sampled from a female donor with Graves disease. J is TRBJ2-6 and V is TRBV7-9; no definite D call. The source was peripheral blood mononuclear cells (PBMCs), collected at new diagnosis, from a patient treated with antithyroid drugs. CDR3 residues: CASSLSGAGANVLTF. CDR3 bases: TGTGCCAGCAGCTTATCTGGGGCTGGGGCCAACGTCCTGACTTTC.